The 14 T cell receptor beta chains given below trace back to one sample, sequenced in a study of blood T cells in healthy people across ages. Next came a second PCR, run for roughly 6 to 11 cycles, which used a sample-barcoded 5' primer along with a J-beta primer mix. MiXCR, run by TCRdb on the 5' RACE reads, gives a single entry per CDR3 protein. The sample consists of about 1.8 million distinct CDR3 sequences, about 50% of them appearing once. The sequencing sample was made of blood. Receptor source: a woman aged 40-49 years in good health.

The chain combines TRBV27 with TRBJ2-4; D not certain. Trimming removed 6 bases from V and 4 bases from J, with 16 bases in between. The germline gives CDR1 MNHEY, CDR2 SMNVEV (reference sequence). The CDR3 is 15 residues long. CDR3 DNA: TGTGCCAGCAGCCCTGAGGCGGCCCAGAAAAACATTCAGTACTTC. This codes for CASSPEAAQKNIQYF.

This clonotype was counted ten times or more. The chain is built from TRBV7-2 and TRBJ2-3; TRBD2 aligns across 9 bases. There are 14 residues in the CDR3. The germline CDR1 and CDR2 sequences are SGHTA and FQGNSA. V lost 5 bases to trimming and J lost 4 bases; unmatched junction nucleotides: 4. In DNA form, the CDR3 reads TGTGCCAGCAGCCGGACTAGCGCAGCAGATACGCAGTATTTT. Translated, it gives CASSRTSAADTQYF.

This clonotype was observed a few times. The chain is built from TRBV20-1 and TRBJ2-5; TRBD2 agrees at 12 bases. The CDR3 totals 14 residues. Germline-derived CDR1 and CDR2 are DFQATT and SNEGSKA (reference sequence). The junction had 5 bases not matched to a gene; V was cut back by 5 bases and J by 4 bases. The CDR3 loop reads CSALLAGGGETQYF. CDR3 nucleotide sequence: TGCAGTGCTCTACTAGCGGGGGGAGGAGAGACCCAGTACTTC.

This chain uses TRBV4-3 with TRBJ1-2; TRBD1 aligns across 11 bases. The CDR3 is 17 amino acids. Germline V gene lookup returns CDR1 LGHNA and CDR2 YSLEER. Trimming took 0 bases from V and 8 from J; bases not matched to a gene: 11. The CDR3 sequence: CASSQDGTGGELHGYTF. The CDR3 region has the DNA TGCGCCAGCAGCCAAGATGGGACAGGGGGAGAATTGCACGGCTACACCTTC.

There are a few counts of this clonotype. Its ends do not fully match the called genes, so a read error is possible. CDR3 in amino acids: CASSLGGTEDTQYF. The DNA for the CDR3 is TGCGCCAGCAGTTTGGGGGGTACGGAGGATACGCAGTATTTT. The J gene is TRBJ2-3, the V gene TRBV5-1; D possibly corresponds to TRBD2 (6 bases). Germline V gene lookup returns CDR1 SGHRS and CDR2 YFSETQ. The CDR3 loop spans 14 amino acids. The whole variable domain, remainder taken from reference TRBV5-1 and TRBJ2-3, is KAGVTQTPRYLIKTRGQQVTLSCSPISGHRSVSWYQQTPGQGLQFLFEYFSETQRNKGNFPGRFSGRQFSNSRSEMNVSTLELGDSALYLCASSLGGTEDTQYFGPGTRLTVL.

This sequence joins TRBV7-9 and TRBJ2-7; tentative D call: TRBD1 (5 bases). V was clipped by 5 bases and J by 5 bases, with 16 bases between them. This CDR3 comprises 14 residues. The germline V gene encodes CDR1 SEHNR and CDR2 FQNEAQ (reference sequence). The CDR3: CASSHDWGMDEQYF. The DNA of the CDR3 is TGTGCCAGCAGCCACGACTGGGGCATGGACGAGCAGTACTTC.

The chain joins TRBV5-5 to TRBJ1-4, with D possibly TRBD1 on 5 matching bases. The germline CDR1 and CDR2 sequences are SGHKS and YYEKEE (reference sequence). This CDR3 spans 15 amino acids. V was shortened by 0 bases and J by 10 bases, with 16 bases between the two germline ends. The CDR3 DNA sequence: TGTGCCAGCAGCTTGGAGGCAGGGAGCCACGGAAAACTGTTTTTT. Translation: CASSLEAGSHGKLFF.

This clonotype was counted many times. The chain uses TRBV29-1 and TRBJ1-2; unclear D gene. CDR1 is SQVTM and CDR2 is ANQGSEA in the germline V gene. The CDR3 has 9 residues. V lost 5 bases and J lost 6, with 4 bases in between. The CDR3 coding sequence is TGCAGCGTTTCGGATGGCTACACCTTC. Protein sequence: CSVSDGYTF.

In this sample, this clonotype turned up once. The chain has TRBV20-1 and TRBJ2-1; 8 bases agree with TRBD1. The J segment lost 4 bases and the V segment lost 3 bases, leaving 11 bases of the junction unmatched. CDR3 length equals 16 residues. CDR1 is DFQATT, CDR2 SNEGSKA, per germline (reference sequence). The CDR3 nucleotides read TGCAGTGCTAGGGCCCCTGGACAGGGAAGATACAATGAGCAGTTCTTC. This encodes CSARAPGQGRYNEQFF.

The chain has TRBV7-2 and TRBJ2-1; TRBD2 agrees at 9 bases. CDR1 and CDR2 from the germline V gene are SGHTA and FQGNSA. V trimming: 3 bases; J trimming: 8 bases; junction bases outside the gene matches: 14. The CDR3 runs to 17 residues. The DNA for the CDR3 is TGTGCCAGCAGCTTGGGGCTACTAGCGGGCCCATGGGATGAGCAGTTCTTC. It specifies CASSLGLLAGPWDEQFF.

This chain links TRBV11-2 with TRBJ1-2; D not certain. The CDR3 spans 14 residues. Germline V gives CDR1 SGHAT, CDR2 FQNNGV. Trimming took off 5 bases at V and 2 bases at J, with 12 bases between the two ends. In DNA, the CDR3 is TGTGCCAGCAGCGCCTCAAATGCCAACTATGGCTACACCTTC. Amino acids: CASSASNANYGYTF.

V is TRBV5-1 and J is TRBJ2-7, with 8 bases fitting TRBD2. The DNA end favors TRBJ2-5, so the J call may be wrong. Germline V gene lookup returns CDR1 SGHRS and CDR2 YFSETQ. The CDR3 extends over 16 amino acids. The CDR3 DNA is TGCGCCAGCAGCTTGGTTGACGGGGGGGCTATGAAGACCCAGTACTTC. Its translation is CASSLVDGGAMKTQYF.

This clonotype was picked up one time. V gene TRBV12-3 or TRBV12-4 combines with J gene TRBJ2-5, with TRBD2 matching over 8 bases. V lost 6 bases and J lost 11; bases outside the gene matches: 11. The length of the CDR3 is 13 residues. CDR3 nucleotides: TGTGCCAGCAGAGACGGACTAGCCAATGAGCAGTACTTC. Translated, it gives CASRDGLANEQYF.

The CDR3 sequence: CASSDPPTLGTQYF. The DNA of the CDR3 is TGTGCCAGCAGTGACCCCCCAACTCTCGGGACCCAGTACTTC. V is TRBV6-1 and J is TRBJ2-5; no clear D gene. With 3 bases removed from V and 7 bases from J, the gap between germline ends came to 15 bases. Germline V gene data show CDR1 as MNHNS and CDR2 as SASEGT. The CDR3 totals 14 residues.